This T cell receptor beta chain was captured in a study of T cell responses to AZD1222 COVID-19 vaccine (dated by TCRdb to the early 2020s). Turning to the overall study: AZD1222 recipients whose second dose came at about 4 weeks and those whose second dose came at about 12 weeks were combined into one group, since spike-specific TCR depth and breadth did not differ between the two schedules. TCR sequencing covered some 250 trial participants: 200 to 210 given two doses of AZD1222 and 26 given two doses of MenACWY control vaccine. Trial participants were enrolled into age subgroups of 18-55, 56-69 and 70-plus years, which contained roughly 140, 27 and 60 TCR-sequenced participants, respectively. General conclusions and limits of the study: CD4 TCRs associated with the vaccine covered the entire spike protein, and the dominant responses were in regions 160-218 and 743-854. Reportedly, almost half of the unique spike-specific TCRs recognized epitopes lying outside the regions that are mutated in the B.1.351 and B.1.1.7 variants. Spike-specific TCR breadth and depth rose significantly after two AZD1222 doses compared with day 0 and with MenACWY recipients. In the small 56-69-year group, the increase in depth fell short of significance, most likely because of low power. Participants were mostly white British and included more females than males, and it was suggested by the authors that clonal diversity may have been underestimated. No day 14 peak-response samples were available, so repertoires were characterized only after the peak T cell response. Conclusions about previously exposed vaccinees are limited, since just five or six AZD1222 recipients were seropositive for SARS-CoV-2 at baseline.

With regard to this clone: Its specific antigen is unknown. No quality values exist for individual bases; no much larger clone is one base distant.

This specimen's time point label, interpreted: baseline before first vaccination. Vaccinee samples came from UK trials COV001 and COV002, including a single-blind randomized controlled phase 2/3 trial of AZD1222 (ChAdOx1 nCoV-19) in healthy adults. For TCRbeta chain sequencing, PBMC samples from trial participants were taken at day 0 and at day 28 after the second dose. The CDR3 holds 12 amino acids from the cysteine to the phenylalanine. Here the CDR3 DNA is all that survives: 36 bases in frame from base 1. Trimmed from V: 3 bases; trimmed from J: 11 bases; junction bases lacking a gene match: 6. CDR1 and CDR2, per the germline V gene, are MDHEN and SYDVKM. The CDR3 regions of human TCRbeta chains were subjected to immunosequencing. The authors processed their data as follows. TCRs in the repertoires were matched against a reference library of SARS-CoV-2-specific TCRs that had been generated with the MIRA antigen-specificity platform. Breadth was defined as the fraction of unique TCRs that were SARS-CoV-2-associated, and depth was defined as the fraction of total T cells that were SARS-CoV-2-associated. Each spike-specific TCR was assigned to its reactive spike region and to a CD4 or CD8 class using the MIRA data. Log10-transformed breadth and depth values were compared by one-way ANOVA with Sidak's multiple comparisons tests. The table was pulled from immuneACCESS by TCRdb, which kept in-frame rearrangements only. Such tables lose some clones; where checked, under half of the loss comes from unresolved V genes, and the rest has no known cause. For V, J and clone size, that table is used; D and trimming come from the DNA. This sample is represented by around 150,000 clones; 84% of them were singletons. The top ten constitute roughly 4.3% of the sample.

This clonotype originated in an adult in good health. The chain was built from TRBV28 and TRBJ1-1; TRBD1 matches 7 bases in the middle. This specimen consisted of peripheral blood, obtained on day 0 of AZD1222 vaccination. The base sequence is TGTGCCAGCAGTTTCCTACAGGGGAGGGCTTTCTTT. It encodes CASSFLQGRAFF.